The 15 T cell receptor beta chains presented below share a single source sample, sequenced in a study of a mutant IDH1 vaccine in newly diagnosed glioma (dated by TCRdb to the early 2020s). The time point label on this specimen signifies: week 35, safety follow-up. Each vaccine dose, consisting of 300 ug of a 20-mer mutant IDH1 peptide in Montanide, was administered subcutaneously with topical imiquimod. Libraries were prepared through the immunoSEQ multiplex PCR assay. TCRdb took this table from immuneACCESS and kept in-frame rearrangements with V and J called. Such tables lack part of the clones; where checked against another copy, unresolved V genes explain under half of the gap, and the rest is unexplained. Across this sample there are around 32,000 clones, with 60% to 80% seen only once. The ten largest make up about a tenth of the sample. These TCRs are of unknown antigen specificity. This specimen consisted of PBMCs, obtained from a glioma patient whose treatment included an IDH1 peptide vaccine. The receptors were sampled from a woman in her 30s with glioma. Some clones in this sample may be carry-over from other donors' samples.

CDR3 region: CASSRGLGNQPQHF. In DNA form, the CDR3 reads TGTGCCAGCAGTCGGGGGCTTGGCAATCAGCCCCAGCATTTT. The chain has TRBV7-2 and TRBJ1-5; TRBD1 might be the D (6 bases). The CDR3 runs 14 residues. Trimming left V 6 bases short and J 2 bases short, with 11 bases between. Germline V lookup: CDR1 SGHTA, CDR2 FQGNSA.

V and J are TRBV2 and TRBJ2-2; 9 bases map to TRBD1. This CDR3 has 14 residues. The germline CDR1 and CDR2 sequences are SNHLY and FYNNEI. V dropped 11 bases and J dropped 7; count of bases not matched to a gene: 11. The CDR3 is CAGATGGLVGELFF. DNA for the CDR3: TGTGCCGGCGCTACAGGGGGCCTGGTCGGGGAGCTGTTTTTT.

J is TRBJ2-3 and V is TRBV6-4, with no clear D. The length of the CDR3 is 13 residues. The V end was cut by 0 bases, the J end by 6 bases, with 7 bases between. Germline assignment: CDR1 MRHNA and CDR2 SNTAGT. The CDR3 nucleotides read TGTGCCAGCAGTGACTCTCAACGGGATACGCAGTATTTT. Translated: CASSDSQRDTQYF.

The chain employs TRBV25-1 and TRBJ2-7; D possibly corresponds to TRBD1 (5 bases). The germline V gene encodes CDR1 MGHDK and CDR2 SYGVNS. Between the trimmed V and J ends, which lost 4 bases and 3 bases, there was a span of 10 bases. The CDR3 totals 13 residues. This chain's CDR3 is CASSVLQDYEQYF. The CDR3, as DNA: TGTGCCAGCAGTGTCCTACAGGACTACGAGCAGTACTTC.

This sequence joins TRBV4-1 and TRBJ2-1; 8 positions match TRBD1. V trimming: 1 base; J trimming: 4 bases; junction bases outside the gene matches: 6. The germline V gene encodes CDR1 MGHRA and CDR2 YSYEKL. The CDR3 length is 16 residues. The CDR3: CASSQGRGTGYNEQFF. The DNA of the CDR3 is TGCGCCAGCAGCCAAGGCCGCGGGACAGGATACAATGAGCAGTTCTTC.

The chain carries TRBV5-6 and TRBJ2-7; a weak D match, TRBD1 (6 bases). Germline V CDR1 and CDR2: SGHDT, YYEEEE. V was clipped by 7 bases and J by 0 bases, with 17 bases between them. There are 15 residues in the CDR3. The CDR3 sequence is CASSPSWTVSYEQYF. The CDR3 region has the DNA TGTGCCAGCTCGCCTTCGTGGACAGTCTCCTACGAGCAGTACTTC.

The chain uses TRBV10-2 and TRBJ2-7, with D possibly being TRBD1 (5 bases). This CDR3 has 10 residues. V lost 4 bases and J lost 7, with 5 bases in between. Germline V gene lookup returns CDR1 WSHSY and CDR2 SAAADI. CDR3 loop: CASSAGEQYF. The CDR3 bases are TGCGCCAGCAGTGCAGGGGAGCAGTACTTC.

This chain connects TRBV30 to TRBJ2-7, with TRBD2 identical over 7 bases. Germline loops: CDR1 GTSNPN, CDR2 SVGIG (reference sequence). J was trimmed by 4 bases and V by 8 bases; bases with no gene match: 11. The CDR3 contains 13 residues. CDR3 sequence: CALGASGPYEQYF. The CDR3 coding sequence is TGTGCCCTAGGTGCTAGCGGCCCTTACGAGCAGTACTTC.

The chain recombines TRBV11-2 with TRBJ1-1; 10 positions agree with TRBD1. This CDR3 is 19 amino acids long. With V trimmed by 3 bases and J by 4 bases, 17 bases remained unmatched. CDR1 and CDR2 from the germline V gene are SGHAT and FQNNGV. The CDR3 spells CASSFKVGGTGVKTTEAFF. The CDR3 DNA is TGTGCCAGCAGCTTCAAAGTTGGAGGGACAGGGGTTAAGACCACTGAAGCTTTCTTT.

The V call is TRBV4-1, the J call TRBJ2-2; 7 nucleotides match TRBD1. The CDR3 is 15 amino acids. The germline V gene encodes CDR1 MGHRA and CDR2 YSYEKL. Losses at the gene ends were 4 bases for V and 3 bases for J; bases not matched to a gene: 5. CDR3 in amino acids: CASSPQGPHTGELFF. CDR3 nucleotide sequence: TGCGCCAGCAGCCCACAGGGGCCACACACCGGGGAGCTGTTTTTT.

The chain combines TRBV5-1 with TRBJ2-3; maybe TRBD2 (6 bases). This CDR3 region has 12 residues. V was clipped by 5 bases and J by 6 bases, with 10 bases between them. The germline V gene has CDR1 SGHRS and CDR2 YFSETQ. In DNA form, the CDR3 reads TGCGCCAGCAGTGGGCTAGCGGATACGCAGTATTTT. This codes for CASSGLADTQYF.

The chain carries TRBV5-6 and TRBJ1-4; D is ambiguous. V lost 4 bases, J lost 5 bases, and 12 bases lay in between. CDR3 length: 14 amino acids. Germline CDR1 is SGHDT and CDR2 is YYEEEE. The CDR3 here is CASSVGRGNEKLFF. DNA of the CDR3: TGTGCCAGCAGCGTGGGCCGAGGGAATGAAAAACTGTTTTTT.

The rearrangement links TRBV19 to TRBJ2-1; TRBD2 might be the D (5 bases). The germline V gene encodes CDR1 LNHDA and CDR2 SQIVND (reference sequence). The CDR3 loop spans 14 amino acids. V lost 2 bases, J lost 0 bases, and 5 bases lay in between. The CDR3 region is CASSISGSYNEQFF. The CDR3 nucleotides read TGTGCCAGTAGTATAAGCGGCTCCTACAATGAGCAGTTCTTC. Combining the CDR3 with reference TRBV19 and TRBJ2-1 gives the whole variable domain DGGITQSPKYLFRKEGQNVTLSCEQNLNHDAMYWYRQDPGQGLRLIYYSQIVNDFQKGDIAEGYSVSREKKESFPLTVTSAQKNPTAFYLCASSISGSYNEQFFGPGTRLTVL.

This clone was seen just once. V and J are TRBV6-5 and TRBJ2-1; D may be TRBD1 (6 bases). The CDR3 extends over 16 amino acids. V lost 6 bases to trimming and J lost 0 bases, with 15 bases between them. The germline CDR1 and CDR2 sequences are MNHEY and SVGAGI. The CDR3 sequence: CASSYRATGSYNEQFF. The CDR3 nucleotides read TGTGCCAGCAGCTACAGGGCTACGGGCTCCTACAATGAGCAGTTCTTC.

The CDR3 DNA is TGTGCCAGCAGTCACCTTAGCGGGAGACCTGATACGCAGTATTTT. It yields the protein CASSHLSGRPDTQYF. The rearrangement links TRBV6-5 to TRBJ2-3, with 9 bases lining up with TRBD2. The CDR3 extends over 15 amino acids. Per germline, CDR1 MNHEY and CDR2 SVGAGI. The junction had 9 bases not matched to a gene; V was cut back by 5 bases and J by 6 bases.